This paragraph reports one TCR beta chain. No antigen is known for it. This sample was included in a study of cytomegalovirus exposure and HLA in healthy donors. Study-wide points: In a later analysis, TCR association rates varied by HLA locus: DRB1 most, HLA-C fewest. Later analysis identified several of the most significant clusters that appeared linked to common viral pathogens.

The primer mix had 60 Vbeta and 13 Jbeta primers. Profiling relied on immunoSEQ multiplex PCR, and the TCRdb table lists in-frame clones only, not all of them. This table holds 25,000 to 35,000 clones. Trimming left V 4 bases short and J 5 bases short, with 11 bases between. Germline-derived CDR1 and CDR2 are KGHSH and LQKENI. The CDR3 totals 14 residues. Sequencing used PBMCs. This TCR derives from a man aged 35 to 55 in good health and CMV-seronegative. The V gene is TRBV18, the J gene TRBJ2-2; D unresolved. The CDR3: CASSLQTYTGELFF. DNA of the CDR3: TGTGCCAGCTCACTTCAGACTTATACCGGGGAGCTGTTTTTT.